This TCR beta chain was obtained from a study of a mutant IDH1 vaccine in newly diagnosed glioma (dated by TCRdb to 2020 to 2023). Background for the entire study: Vaccination was initiated 4-6 weeks after radiotherapy alone, or concurrently with temozolomide cycles in the chemotherapy-containing groups. Six visits were used for peripheral blood collection: V03 (baseline), V05, V07, V10, V12 and V13. Longitudinal TCRB deep sequencing was performed for fewer than 30 treated patients wherever samples were available for exploratory analyses. Of the approximately 33 treated patients, approximately 62% were male and 37.5% were female, and the mean age was around 40 years. Prior to enrollment, standard therapy consisting of radiotherapy alone, temozolomide alone, or radiochemotherapy with temozolomide had been administered to patients, with the combination being received by most patients. The week-35 safety follow-up took place at visit V12, and the week-47 end of study took place at visit V13. What the work shows at the level of the full study, not this receptor alone: Pseudoprogression appeared unrelated to alterations in the top peripheral T cell clonotypes detected by TCRB sequencing. The authors noted that analyses of patient blood samples could not be reproduced because of sample limitations. Selection of PBMC samples for TCRB deep sequencing was based on availability. Vaccine-induced immune responses across multiple MHC alleles were detected in around 92% of patients.

This clone was seen once. The antigen it binds to is not known. No base qualities exist here, and no much larger clone lies one base off it. The library relied on the immunoSEQ multiplex PCR assay. The hsTCRB Kit was used according to the manufacturer's protocol to amplify rearranged TCR beta chain sequences. Sequencing of TCRB libraries was carried out on an Illumina MiSeq. From the authors' description of their analysis: Demultiplexing, trimming and gene mapping were performed with the kit vendor's proprietary platform. Imported from immuneACCESS, the table was reduced by TCRdb to in-frame sequences with V and J called. These copies leave out some clones; in studies compared against another copy, an unresolved V gene accounts for under half, and the cause of the remainder is not known. Clonal size and the V and J genes are those of that table, whereas D and trimming came from the DNA. For this sample the table gives some 54,000 clones, of which roughly 84% were detected only once. About 4% of the sample is in the top ten clones.

The time point tag for this specimen amounts to: week 35, safety follow-up. Each vaccine dose was 300 ug of a 20-mer mutant IDH1 peptide in Montanide, given subcutaneously with topical imiquimod. Across visits V03 through V10, patients got a total of eight vaccinations, given in weeks 1, 3, 5, 7, 11, 15, 19 and 23. All donors had newly diagnosed IDH1-mutant astrocytomas of WHO grade 3 or 4 that showed loss of nuclear ATRX. The samples were drawn from NOA16, a multicentre, single-arm, open-label phase I trial in Germany that tested a mutant IDH1 peptide vaccine in humans for the first time. Genomic DNA for TCRB sequencing was extracted from EDTA blood using the DNeasy Blood and Tissue Kit. According to the germline V gene, CDR1 reads LGHNA and CDR2 reads YSLEER. The CDR3 measures 15 amino acids from cysteine to phenylalanine. Of all the DNA, just the CDR3 is kept, 45 bases in frame from base 1. V and J lose 1 base and 0 bases, and a span of 7 bases separates them.

The rearranged chain carries TRBV4-3 and TRBJ2-1, with the D gene call left open. This receptor was taken from a woman aged 18-29 years with glioma. Here the sequenced sample was PBMCs, taken from a glioma patient whose treatment included an IDH1 peptide vaccine. The CDR3 loop reads CASSQGSYSYNEQFF. In nucleotide form, the sequence is TGCGCCAGCAGCCAAGGCAGCTACTCCTACAATGAGCAGTTCTTC.